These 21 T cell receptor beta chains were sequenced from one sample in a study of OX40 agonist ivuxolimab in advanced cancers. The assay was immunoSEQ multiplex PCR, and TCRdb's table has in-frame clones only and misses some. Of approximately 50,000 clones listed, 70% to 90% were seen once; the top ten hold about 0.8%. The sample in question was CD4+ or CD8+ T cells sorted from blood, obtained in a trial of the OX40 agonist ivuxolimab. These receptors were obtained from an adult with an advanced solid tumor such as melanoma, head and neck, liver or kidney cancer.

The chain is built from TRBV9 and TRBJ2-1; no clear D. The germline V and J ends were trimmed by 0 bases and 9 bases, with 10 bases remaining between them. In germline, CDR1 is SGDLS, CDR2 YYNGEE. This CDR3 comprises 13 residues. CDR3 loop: CASSVGPFTEQFF. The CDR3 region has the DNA TGTGCCAGCAGCGTAGGCCCCTTTACTGAGCAGTTCTTC.

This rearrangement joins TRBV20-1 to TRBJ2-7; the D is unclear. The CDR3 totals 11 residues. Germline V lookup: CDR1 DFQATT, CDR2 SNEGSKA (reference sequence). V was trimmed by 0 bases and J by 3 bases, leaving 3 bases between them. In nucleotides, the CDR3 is TGCAGTGCTAGAGAAGTCTACGAGCAGTACTTC. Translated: CSAREVYEQYF.

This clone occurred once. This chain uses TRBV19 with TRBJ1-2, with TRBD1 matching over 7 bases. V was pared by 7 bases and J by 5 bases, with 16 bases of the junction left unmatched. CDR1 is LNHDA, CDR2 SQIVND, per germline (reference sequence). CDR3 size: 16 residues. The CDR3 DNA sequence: TGTGCCAGTACTACTTCCCATCCACAGGGGTATTATGGCTACACCTTC. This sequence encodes CASTTSHPQGYYGYTF.

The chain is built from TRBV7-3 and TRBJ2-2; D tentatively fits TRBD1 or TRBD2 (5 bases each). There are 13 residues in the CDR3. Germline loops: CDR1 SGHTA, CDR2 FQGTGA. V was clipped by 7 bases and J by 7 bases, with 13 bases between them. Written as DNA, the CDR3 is TGTGCCAGCACTCGGGGCTCCGGCGGGGAGCTGTTTTTT. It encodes CASTRGSGGELFF.

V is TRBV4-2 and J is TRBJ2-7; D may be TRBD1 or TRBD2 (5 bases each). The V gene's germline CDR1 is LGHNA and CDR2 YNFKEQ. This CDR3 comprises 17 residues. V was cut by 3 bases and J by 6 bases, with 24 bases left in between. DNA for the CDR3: TGTGCCAGCAGCCAGGTAACCGGGACCGATATTTTTGGCGAGCAGTACTTC. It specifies CASSQVTGTDIFGEQYF.

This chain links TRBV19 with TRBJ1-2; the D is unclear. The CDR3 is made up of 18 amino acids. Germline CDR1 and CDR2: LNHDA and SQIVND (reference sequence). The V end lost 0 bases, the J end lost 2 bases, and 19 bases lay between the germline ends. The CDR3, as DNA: TGTGCCAGTAGTATAGATCACGGATCGGGGAGCGGGAACTATGGCTACACCTTC. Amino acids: CASSIDHGSGSGNYGYTF.

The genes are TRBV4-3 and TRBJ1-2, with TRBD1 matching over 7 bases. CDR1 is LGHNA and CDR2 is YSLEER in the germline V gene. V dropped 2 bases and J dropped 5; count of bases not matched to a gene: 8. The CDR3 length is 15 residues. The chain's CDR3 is CASSQQPGQLYGYTF. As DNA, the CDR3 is TGCGCCAGCAGCCAACAGCCGGGACAGCTTTATGGCTACACCTTC.

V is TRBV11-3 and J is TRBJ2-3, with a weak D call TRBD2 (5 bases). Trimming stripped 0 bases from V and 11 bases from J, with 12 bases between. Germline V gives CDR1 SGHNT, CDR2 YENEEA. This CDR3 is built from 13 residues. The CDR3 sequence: CASSLDRGPMQYF. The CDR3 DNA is TGTGCCAGCAGCTTAGATAGAGGGCCGATGCAGTATTTT.

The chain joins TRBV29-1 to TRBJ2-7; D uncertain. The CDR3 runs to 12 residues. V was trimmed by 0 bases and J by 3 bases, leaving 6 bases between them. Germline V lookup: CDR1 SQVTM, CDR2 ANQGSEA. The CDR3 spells CSVEDLGYEQYF. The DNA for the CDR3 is TGCAGCGTTGAAGATCTGGGCTACGAGCAGTACTTC.

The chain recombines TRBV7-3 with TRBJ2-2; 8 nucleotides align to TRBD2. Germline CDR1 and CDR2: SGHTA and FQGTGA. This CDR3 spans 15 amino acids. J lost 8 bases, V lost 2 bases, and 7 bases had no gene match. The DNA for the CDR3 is TGTGCCAGCAGCTTAGATAGCGGGATGTCGGGGGAGCTGTTTTTT. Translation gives CASSLDSGMSGELFF.

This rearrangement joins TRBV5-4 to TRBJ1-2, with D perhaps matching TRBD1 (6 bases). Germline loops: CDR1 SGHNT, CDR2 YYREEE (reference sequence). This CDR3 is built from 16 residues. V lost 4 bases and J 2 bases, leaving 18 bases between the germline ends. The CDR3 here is CASSRGGRGENYGYTF. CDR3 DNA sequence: TGTGCCAGCAGCCGCGGGGGCAGGGGTGAGAACTATGGCTACACCTTC.

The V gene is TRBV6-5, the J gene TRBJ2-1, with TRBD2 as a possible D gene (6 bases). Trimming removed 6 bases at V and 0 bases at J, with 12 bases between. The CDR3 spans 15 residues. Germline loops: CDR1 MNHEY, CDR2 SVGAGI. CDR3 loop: CASRSGVLSYNEQFF. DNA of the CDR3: TGTGCCAGCAGATCGGGAGTCCTCTCCTACAATGAGCAGTTCTTC.

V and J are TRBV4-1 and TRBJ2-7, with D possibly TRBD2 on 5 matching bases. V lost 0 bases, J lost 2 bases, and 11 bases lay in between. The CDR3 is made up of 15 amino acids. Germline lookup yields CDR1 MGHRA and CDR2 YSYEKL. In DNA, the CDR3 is TGCGCCAGCAGCCAAGAGCCAGACTACACCTACGAGCAGTACTTC. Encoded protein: CASSQEPDYTYEQYF.

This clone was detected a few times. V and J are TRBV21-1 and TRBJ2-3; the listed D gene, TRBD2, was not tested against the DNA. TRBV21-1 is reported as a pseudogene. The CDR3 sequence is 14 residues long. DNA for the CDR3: TGTGCCAGCAGCAAAGCCAGTACCGGGGTTACGCAGTATTTT. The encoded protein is CASSKASTGVTQYF.

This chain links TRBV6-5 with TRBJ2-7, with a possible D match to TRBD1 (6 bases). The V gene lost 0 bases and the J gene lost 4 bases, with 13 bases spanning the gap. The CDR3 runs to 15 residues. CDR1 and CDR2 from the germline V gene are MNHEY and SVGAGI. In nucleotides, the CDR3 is TGTGCCAGCAGTTACTCGAACAACAGGGCTTACGAGCAGTACTTC. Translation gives CASSYSNNRAYEQYF.

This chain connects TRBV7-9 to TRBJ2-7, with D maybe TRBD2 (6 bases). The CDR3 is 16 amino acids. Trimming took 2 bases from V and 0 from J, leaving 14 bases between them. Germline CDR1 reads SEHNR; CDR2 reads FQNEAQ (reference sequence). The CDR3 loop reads CASSLTGLRSSYEQYF. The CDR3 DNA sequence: TGTGCCAGCAGCTTAACGGGACTCCGGAGCTCCTACGAGCAGTACTTC.

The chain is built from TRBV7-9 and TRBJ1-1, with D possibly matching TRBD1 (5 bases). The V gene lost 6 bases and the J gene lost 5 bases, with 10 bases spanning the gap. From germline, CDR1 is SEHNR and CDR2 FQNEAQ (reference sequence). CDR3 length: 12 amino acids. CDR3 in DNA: TGTGCCAGCAGATCTGACAGTACTGAAGCTTTCTTT. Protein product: CASRSDSTEAFF. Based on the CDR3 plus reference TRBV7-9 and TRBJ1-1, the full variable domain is DTGVSQNPRHKITKRGQNVTFRCDPISEHNRLYWYRQTLGQGPEFLTYFQNEAQLEKSRLLSDRFSAERPKGSFSTLEIQRTEQGDSAMYLCASRSDSTEAFFGQGTRLTVV.

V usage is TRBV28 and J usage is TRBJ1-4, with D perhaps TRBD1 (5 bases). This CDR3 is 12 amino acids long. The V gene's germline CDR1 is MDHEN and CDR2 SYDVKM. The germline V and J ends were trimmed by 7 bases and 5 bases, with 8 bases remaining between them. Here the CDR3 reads CASTSGNEKLFF. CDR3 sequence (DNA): TGTGCCAGCACTTCAGGGAATGAAAAACTGTTTTTT.

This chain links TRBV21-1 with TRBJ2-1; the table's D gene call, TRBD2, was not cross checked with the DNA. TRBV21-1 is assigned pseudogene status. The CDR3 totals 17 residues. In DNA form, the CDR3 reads TGTGCCAGCAGCAAAGTCCAAGCGGGGCCCTCCTACAATGAGCAGTTCTTC. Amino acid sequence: CASSKVQAGPSYNEQFF.

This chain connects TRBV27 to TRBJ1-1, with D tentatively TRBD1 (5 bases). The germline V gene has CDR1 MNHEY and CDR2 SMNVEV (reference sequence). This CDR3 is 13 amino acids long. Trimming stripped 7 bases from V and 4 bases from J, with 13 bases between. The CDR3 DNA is TGTGCCAGCAAAGGGGATTACGGCACTGAAGCTTTCTTT. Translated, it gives CASKGDYGTEAFF.

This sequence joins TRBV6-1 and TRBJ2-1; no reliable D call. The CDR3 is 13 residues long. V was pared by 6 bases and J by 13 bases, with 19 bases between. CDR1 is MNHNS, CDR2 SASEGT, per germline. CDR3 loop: CASSPTWTAFQFF. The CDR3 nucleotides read TGTGCCAGCAGCCCCACCTGGACGGCGTTTCAGTTCTTC.